The present TCR beta chain was sequenced within a study of OX40 agonist ivuxolimab in advanced cancers. As for the study in general: It was ivuxolimab, an agonistic anti-OX40 (CD134) antibody, that patients were treated with. Whole-study results and caveats: Compared with CD4+, CD8+ T cells on average had more expanded clones.

This clone was counted once. Its antigen is as yet unknown. Per the germline V gene, CDR1 is MDHEN and CDR2 is SYDVKM. Trimming cost V 2 bases and J 0 bases, with 1 base left between them. CDR3 length: 12 amino acids. Here immunoSEQ multiplex PCR was the method, and the copy in TCRdb shows in-frame clones only, minus some. Here the sample spans about 63,000 clones, around 88% being singletons. The TCR was taken from an adult with an advanced solid tumor such as melanoma, head and neck, liver or kidney cancer. J is TRBJ1-2 and V is TRBV28; D is undetermined. This specimen was CD4+ or CD8+ T cells sorted from blood, taken in a trial of the OX40 agonist ivuxolimab. Here the CDR3 reads CASSLTNYGYTF. The DNA of the CDR3 is TGTGCCAGCAGTTTAACTAACTATGGCTACACCTTC.